This paragraph reports one T cell receptor beta chain. Its cognate antigen is unknown. CDR1 is MNHNY, CDR2 SVGAGI, per germline (reference sequence). Trimming at V came to 6 bases and at J to 8 bases, leaving 8 bases not matched to a gene. This CDR3 has 14 amino acids. The protocol was immunoSEQ multiplex PCR, while the TCRdb copy is restricted to in-frame clones and leaves out a portion. This table holds over 70,000 clones, approximately 96% found once. These data are taken from a study of graft-versus-host responses after intestinal transplantation. Overall study findings and caveats: Individuals carrying graft-donor T cell macrochimerism showed high graft-versus-host to host-versus-graft clonal ratios in allografts. There was an association between peak levels of circulating GvH clones and early post-transplant HvG declines.

The chain employs TRBV6-6 and TRBJ1-4, with 8 nucleotides matching TRBD1. The sequences come from unstimulated CD8+ T cells sorted from spleen or lymph node cells, collected before intestinal transplant. This TCR came from a human donor who received an intestinal transplant. The CDR3 here is CASRETQGGEKLFF. Written as DNA, the CDR3 is TGTGCCAGCAGGGAGACACAGGGGGGGGAAAAACTGTTTTTT.